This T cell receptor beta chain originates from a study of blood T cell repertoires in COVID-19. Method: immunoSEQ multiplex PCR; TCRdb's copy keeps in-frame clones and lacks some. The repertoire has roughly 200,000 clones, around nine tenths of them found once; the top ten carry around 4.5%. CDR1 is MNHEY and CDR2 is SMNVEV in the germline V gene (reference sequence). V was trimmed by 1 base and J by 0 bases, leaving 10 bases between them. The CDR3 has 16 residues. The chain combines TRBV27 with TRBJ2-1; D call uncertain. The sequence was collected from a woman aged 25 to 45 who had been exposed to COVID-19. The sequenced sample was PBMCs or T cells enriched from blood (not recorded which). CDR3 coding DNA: TGTGCCAGCAGTTTATTTTCGCTTAGCTCCTACAATGAGCAGTTCTTC. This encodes CASSLFSLSSYNEQFF.